Shown below are 8 T cell receptor beta chains from a single sample sequenced in a study of cytomegalovirus exposure and HLA in healthy donors. The method was immunoSEQ multiplex PCR; TCRdb's version includes in-frame clones alone and lacks a portion of them. The repertoire holds roughly 150,000 clones, with more than 75% as singletons. Sequencing input: PBMCs. All receptors derive from a man between 18 and 29 years old in good health and CMV-seronegative.

This clone has just one count. The chain combines TRBV28 with TRBJ2-7; TRBD1 aligns across 8 bases. Germline-derived CDR1 and CDR2 are MDHEN and SYDVKM. After removal of 5 bases from V and 0 bases from J, the junction contained 12 bases not matched to a gene. The CDR3 is 17 amino acids. As DNA, the CDR3 is TGTGCCAGCAGTCCCGACAGGGGTTGGGGTATCTCCTACGAGCAGTACGTC. Translating gives CASSPDRGWGISYEQYV.

V is TRBV28 and J is TRBJ1-1, with TRBD1 matching 7 bases. V lost 3 bases, J lost 6 bases, and 7 bases stayed unmatched. The CDR3 is made up of 14 amino acids. From germline, CDR1 is MDHEN and CDR2 SYDVKM. The CDR3 coding sequence is TGTGCCAGCAGTTTGACAGGGATTGAGGCTGAAGCTTTCTTT. It specifies CASSLTGIEAEAFF.

The chain has TRBV11-3 and TRBJ2-3; D remains unclear. Trimming left V 1 base short and J 0 bases short, with 14 bases between. The CDR3 consists of 17 residues. CDR1 SGHNT and CDR2 YENEEA come from the germline V gene. The CDR3 bases are TGTGCCAGCAGCTTAGGAACCCTTTTCGGGAGCACAGATACGCAGTATTTT. Encoded protein: CASSLGTLFGSTDTQYF.

CDR3: CASGFPRNTGELFF. CDR3 DNA sequence: TGTGCCAGCGGGTTTCCTAGGAACACCGGGGAGCTGTTTTTT. The genes are TRBV6-5 and TRBJ2-2; D remains ambiguous. Germline V CDR1 and CDR2: MNHEY, SVGAGI. This CDR3 contains 14 residues. Trimming pared 8 bases from V and 1 base from J, leaving 11 bases between.

The gene calls are TRBV2 and TRBJ2-6; D uncertain. V gave up 3 bases and J gave up 0 bases, with 12 bases separating them. CDR1 and CDR2 (germline): SNHLY, FYNNEI. The CDR3 is made up of 17 amino acids. The CDR3 DNA sequence: TGTGCCAGCAGTGAGTTTAGAGGCTACTCTGGGGCCAACGTCCTGACTTTC. Protein sequence: CASSEFRGYSGANVLTF.

V is TRBV6-1 and J is TRBJ1-2; TRBD1 matches at 12 bases. The CDR3 has 18 amino acids. V shed 0 bases and J 7 bases; nucleotides not matched to a gene: 12. CDR1 is MNHNS and CDR2 is SASEGT in the germline V gene. In DNA, the CDR3 is TGTGCCAGCAGTGAAGCGCGCATAGGGACAGGGGGCGCCGGTGGCTACACCTTC. Translating gives CASSEARIGTGGAGGYTF.

There are a few counts of this clone. V is TRBV15 and J is TRBJ2-7, with 7 bases matching TRBD1. Trimming at V came to 4 bases and at J to 2 bases, leaving 5 bases not matched to a gene. The CDR3 contains 14 residues. CDR1 and CDR2 (germline): LNHNV, YYDKDF (reference sequence). CDR3: CATSKGQSAYEQYV. The CDR3 coding sequence is TGTGCCACCAGCAAGGGACAGTCCGCCTACGAGCAGTACGTC.

This chain joins TRBV28 and TRBJ2-6; D unclear. Per the germline V gene, CDR1 is MDHEN and CDR2 is SYDVKM. Trimming left V 4 bases short and J 0 bases short, with 4 bases between. The CDR3 covers 14 residues. CDR3 in amino acids: CASSSYSGANVLTF. CDR3 bases: TGTGCCAGCAGTTCGTACTCTGGGGCCAACGTCCTGACTTTC. The whole variable domain, filled in from reference TRBV28 and TRBJ2-6, reads DVKVTQSSRYLVKRTGEKVFLECVQDMDHENMFWYRQDPGLGLRLIYFSYDVKMKEKGDIPEGYSVSREKKERFSLILESASTNQTSMYLCASSSYSGANVLTFGAGSRLTVL.